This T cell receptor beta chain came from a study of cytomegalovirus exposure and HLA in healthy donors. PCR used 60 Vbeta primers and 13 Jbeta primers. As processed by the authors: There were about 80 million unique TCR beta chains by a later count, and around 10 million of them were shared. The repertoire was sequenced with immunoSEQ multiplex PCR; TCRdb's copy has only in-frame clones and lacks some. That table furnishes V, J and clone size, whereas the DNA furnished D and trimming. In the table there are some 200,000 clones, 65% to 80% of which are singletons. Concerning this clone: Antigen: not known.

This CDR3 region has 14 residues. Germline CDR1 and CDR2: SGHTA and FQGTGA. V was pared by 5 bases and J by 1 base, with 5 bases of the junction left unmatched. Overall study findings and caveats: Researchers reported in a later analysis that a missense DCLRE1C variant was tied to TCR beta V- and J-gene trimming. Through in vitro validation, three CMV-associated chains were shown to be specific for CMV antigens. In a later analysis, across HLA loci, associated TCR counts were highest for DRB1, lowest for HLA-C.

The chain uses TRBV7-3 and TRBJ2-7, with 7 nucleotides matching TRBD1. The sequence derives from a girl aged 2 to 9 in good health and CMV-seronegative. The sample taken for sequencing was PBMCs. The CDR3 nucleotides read TGTGCCAGCAGCCAACAGGGGCCGTCCTACGAGCAGTACTTC. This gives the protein CASSQQGPSYEQYF.